This TCR beta chain was captured in a study of cytomegalovirus exposure and HLA in healthy donors. Primers included in the PCR were 60 Vbeta and 13 Jbeta primers. TCRdb's table, derived via immunoSEQ multiplex PCR, lists solely in-frame clones and lacks some. The sample holds 150,000 to 200,000 clones. Germline values: CDR1 SGHRS, CDR2 YFSETQ. This CDR3 region has 15 residues. V dropped 0 bases and J dropped 1 base, with 10 bases sitting between them. The chain links TRBV5-1 to TRBJ2-5; D may be TRBD1 (5 bases). The clonotype comes from a woman under 30 in good health and CMV-seropositive. The specimen sequenced was PBMCs. CDR3 sequence (DNA): TGCGCCAGCAGCTTGGGGGGCGGAACCCAAGAGACCCAGTACTTC. Translation gives CASSLGGGTQETQYF.